This TCR beta chain emerged from a study of blood T cell repertoires in COVID-19. The CDR3 extends over 12 amino acids. Germline CDR1 and CDR2: KGHDR and SFDVKD. V was pared by 6 bases and J by 7 bases, with 2 bases of the junction left unmatched. TCRdb keeps only in-frame clones here, not all; method: immunoSEQ multiplex PCR. The sample contains about 60,000 clones, 75% to 90% of which appear only once. Input material: peripheral blood. V is TRBV24-1 and J is TRBJ2-1; 7 bases fit TRBD2. The receptor comes from a human donor in a cohort sampled during active COVID-19. CDR3 in amino acids: CATSRGDNEQFF. CDR3 sequence (DNA): TGTGCCACCAGTCGGGGGGATAATGAGCAGTTCTTC.